This T cell receptor (beta chain) was retrieved from a study of T cell responses to AZD1222 COVID-19 vaccine. Study-wide results and caveats: Among AZD1222 vaccinees, only six or seven were seropositive at baseline. None of the repertoires were sampled until the peak T cell response had passed. Reportedly, close to half of spike-specific TCRs are directed against unmutated variant regions.

Sequencing was performed with immunoSEQ multiplex PCR; in TCRdb, only in-frame clones are kept and a portion is missing. Of under 45,000 clones listed, roughly 85% are singletons. As regards this clone: The antigen remains unidentified.

The CDR3 runs to 15 residues. The V gene end was trimmed by 5 bases and the J gene end by 0 bases; junction bases not matched to a gene: 4. From germline, CDR1 is PRHDT and CDR2 FYEKMQ (reference sequence). The TCR comes from an adult who received the MenACWY meningococcal vaccine as a control. Sequences were derived from peripheral blood, sampled 28 days after the second dose of the MenACWY control vaccine. The chain joins TRBV13 to TRBJ2-5; 9 bases are a match to TRBD1. CDR3 bases: TGTGCCAGCAGCGCCGGGACAGGGAACCAAGAGACCCAGTACTTC. Translating gives CASSAGTGNQETQYF.